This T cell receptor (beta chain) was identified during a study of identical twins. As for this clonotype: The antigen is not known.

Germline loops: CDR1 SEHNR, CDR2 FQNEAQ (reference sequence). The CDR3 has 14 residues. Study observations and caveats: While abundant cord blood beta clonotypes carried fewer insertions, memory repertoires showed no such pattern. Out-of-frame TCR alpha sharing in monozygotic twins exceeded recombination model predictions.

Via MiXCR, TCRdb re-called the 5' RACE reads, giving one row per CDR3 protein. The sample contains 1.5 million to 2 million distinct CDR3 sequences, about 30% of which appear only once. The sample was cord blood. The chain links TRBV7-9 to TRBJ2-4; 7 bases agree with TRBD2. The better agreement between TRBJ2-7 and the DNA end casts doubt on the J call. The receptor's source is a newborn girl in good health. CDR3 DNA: TGTGCCAGCAGCTTAAATGCGGGAGTTGCCGAGCAGTACTTC. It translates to CASSLNAGVAEQYF.